The 26 T cell receptor beta chains below all came from one sample that was sequenced in a study of blood T cell repertoires in COVID-19. Measured with immunoSEQ multiplex PCR; TCRdb has only the in-frame clones, and not every one. Of about 300,000 clones detected, roughly 86% appear once; the ten largest clones hold less than 2%. The sample was peripheral blood. The source is a woman younger than 45 with COVID-19, enrolled during active disease.

The rearrangement links TRBV21-1 to TRBJ1-1; the DNA was not used to check the table's D call, TRBD1. TRBV21-1 is a pseudogene locus. This CDR3 contains 17 residues. The CDR3 nucleotides are TGTGCCAGCAGCAACCAGGGCAGGGGCGGATTGAACACTGAAGCTTTCTTT. It codes for CASSNQGRGGLNTEAFF.

The V and J genes are TRBV4-3 and TRBJ1-6, with no clear D. The CDR3 contains 16 residues. The V end lost 0 bases, the J end lost 5 bases, and 11 bases lay between the germline ends. Germline loops: CDR1 LGHNA, CDR2 YSLEER. CDR3 nucleotides: TGCGCCAGCAGCCAAGATTCGAGGGCCAATAATTCACCCCTCCACTTT. Encoded protein: CASSQDSRANNSPLHF.

In this sample, this clone turned up a few times. The V call is TRBV5-8, the J call TRBJ1-5, with no clear D. Trimming cost V 0 bases and J 3 bases, with 10 bases left between them. Germline V gene lookup returns CDR1 SGHTS and CDR2 YDEGEE. This CDR3 contains 15 residues. The CDR3 region has the DNA TGTGCCAGCAGCTTGGGTTCTACAGTCAATCAGCCCCAGCATTTT. Amino acid sequence: CASSLGSTVNQPQHF. The full variable domain, with the rest looked up from reference TRBV5-8 and TRBJ1-5, is EAGVTQSPTHLIKTRGQQATLRCSPISGHTSVYWYQQALGLGLQFLLWYDEGEERNRGNFPPRFSGRQFPNYSSELNVNALELEDSALYLCASSLGSTVNQPQHFGDGTRLSIL.

The rearrangement links TRBV14 to TRBJ1-2; TRBD1 is a possible D gene (5 bases). This CDR3 has 14 amino acids. The V end was cut by 1 base, the J end by 4 bases, with 10 bases between. Germline V gives CDR1 SGHDN, CDR2 FVKESK. CDR3 sequence: CASSQAGGFYGYTF. The CDR3 nucleotides read TGTGCCAGCAGCCAAGCCGGGGGGTTCTATGGCTACACCTTC.

V gene TRBV11-2 combines with J gene TRBJ2-1; 11 nucleotides line up with TRBD2. The CDR3 length is 15 residues. Germline V gives CDR1 SGHAT, CDR2 FQNNGV. V was clipped by 5 bases and J by 8 bases; unmatched bases: 8. Written as DNA, the CDR3 is TGTGCCAGCAGCCTTAGCGGGGGGGCCTGGGATGAGCAGTTCTTC. Residues: CASSLSGGAWDEQFF.

The V gene is TRBV2, the J gene TRBJ1-1; D is perhaps TRBD1 (6 bases). CDR1 is SNHLY and CDR2 is FYNNEI in the germline V gene. This CDR3 is 14 amino acids long. V lost 5 bases and J 4 bases, leaving 14 bases between the germline ends. The DNA of the CDR3 is TGTGCCAGCAGTAGCGGGGGCGCAAGCACTGAAGCTTTCTTT. This translates into CASSSGGASTEAFF.

This chain links TRBV19 with TRBJ1-1, with a tentative D call TRBD1 (6 bases). This CDR3 has 14 amino acids. The germline CDR1 and CDR2 sequences are LNHDA and SQIVND (reference sequence). Deletions cut 3 bases from V and 4 bases from J, with 12 bases between. CDR3 nucleotides: TGTGCCAGTAGTATTGGGGGGGCGGGCACTGAAGCTTTCTTT. Its protein is CASSIGGAGTEAFF.

The chain uses TRBV6-6 and TRBJ1-2; D uncertain. V shed 11 bases and J shed 8 bases, with 9 bases lying between them. The CDR3 length is 9 residues. Germline V gene sequence: CDR1 MNHNY, CDR2 SVGAGI (reference sequence). Written as DNA, the CDR3 is TGTGCCGGAGAACGGGGCTACACCTTC. Translation: CAGERGYTF.

V and J are TRBV15 and TRBJ1-1; 9 nucleotides align to TRBD1. V lost 6 bases to trimming and J lost 6 bases; unmatched junction nucleotides: 8. The CDR3 sequence is 14 residues long. The germline V gene has CDR1 LNHNV and CDR2 YYDKDF (reference sequence). The CDR3 is CATRSPGQGPEAFF. Written as DNA, the CDR3 is TGTGCCACCAGATCGCCGGGACAGGGACCTGAAGCTTTCTTT.

The V gene is TRBV2, the J gene TRBJ1-2, with 9 bases aligning to TRBD1. V lost 8 bases and J lost 4; bases outside the gene matches: 11. The germline V gene has CDR1 SNHLY and CDR2 FYNNEI. The CDR3 spans 15 residues. DNA of the CDR3: TGTGCCAGCCGAAACCGGGACAGGGTTTTCTATGGCTACACCTTC. This encodes CASRNRDRVFYGYTF.

The V gene is TRBV4-2, the J gene TRBJ1-4; possible D gene TRBD1, 5 bases. Trimming stripped 0 bases from V and 0 bases from J, with 17 bases between. Germline V lookup: CDR1 LGHNA, CDR2 YNFKEQ. The CDR3 consists of 19 residues. In nucleotides, the CDR3 is TGTGCCAGCAGCCAAGACGGGGGATCGGCAGTTGCAACTAATGAAAAACTGTTTTTT. Translation: CASSQDGGSAVATNEKLFF.

The genes are TRBV5-8 and TRBJ2-7; weak D call: TRBD1 (6 bases). Trimming took 6 bases from V and 0 from J, leaving 16 bases between them. Germline V gene data show CDR1 as SGHTS and CDR2 as YDEGEE. This CDR3 spans 15 amino acids. CDR3 DNA: TGTGCCAGCACCCCTACAGGGATCCTCTCCTACGAGCAGTACTTC. Its translation is CASTPTGILSYEQYF.

This clone was recorded a few times. The identical CDR3 is also encoded by other nucleotide sequences in the sample. This chain connects TRBV3-1 (or the pseudogene TRBV3-2) to TRBJ1-2, with a weak D call TRBD1 (6 bases). Trimming removed 4 bases from V and 2 bases from J, with 8 bases in between. This CDR3 contains 13 residues. Germline CDR1 and CDR2: LGHDT and YNNKEL (reference sequence). This CDR3 reads CASSPTGNYGYTF. The CDR3 region has the DNA TGTGCCAGCAGCCCGACAGGCAACTATGGCTACACCTTC.

This clone was counted a few times. J is TRBJ1-2 and V is TRBV3-1 (or the pseudogene TRBV3-2); D not certain. Germline CDR1 and CDR2: LGHDT and YNNKEL (reference sequence). The CDR3 is 14 amino acids. V lost 1 base and J 8 bases, leaving 14 bases between the germline ends. The chain's CDR3 is CASSQGASTWGYTF. CDR3 DNA: TGTGCCAGCAGCCAAGGGGCGTCAACCTGGGGCTACACCTTC.

The chain uses TRBV5-1 and TRBJ2-1; 9 bases map to TRBD2. This CDR3 has 16 residues. V lost 4 bases, J lost 4 bases, and 9 bases stayed unmatched. Germline lookup yields CDR1 SGHRS and CDR2 YFSETQ. CDR3 bases: TGCGCCAGCAGCCCTTCGGCGGGGGGGCCGTACAATGAGCAGTTCTTC. It codes for CASSPSAGGPYNEQFF.

This chain links TRBV19 with TRBJ1-5; D perhaps matches TRBD1 (6 bases). Germline loops: CDR1 LNHDA, CDR2 SQIVND (reference sequence). This CDR3 has 15 amino acids. V was pared by 4 bases and J by 1 base, with 11 bases between. The CDR3 bases are TGTGCCAGTAGTACACAGGGTGTCAGCAATCAGCCCCAGCATTTT. Amino acids: CASSTQGVSNQPQHF.

The J gene is TRBJ2-7, the V gene TRBV6-4; TRBD1 aligns across 7 bases. CDR1 is MRHNA, CDR2 SNTAGT, per germline. There are 13 residues in the CDR3. Trimming removed 3 bases from V and 7 bases from J; junction bases left unmatched: 6. The CDR3: CASSDGDRAEQYF. Here the CDR3 DNA reads TGTGCCAGCAGTGATGGTGACAGGGCGGAGCAGTACTTC.

This clone was observed a few times. The V and J genes are TRBV4-1 and TRBJ2-2, with D hard to call. CDR1 is MGHRA, CDR2 YSYEKL, per germline. V was trimmed by 2 bases and J by 4 bases, leaving 11 bases between them. The CDR3 extends over 15 amino acids. CDR3 nucleotides: TGCGCCAGCAGCCAACCCTGGGCCGCCACCGGGGAGCTGTTTTTT. Protein sequence: CASSQPWAATGELFF.

In its sample, this clone was seen once. DNA for the CDR3: TGTGCCACCAGTGATTTGGACAGGGCCAATGAGCAGTTCTTC. It specifies CATSDLDRANEQFF. The chain joins TRBV24-1 to TRBJ2-1; 7 bases line up with TRBD1. Germline trimming cut 0 bases from V and 6 bases from J; bases unmatched to any gene: 1. CDR1 is KGHDR and CDR2 is SFDVKD in the germline V gene. The CDR3 sequence is 14 residues long.

The chain carries TRBV5-1 and TRBJ2-3, with 8 bases fitting TRBD2. The V gene's germline CDR1 is SGHRS and CDR2 YFSETQ. The junction had 3 bases not matched to a gene; V was cut back by 3 bases and J by 0 bases. The CDR3 length is 15 residues. The CDR3 DNA sequence: TGCGCCAGCAGCTACGGGGGGGTAAGCACAGATACGCAGTATTTT. This encodes CASSYGGVSTDTQYF. Using reference TRBV5-1 and TRBJ2-3 for the parts outside the CDR3, the full variable domain is KAGVTQTPRYLIKTRGQQVTLSCSPISGHRSVSWYQQTPGQGLQFLFEYFSETQRNKGNFPGRFSGRQFSNSRSEMNVSTLELGDSALYLCASSYGGVSTDTQYFGPGTRLTVL.

The chain combines TRBV5-5 with TRBJ1-1; no clear D gene. This CDR3 has 17 amino acids. The V gene lost 4 bases and the J gene lost 0 bases, with 19 bases spanning the gap. Germline-derived CDR1 and CDR2 are SGHKS and YYEKEE (reference sequence). The chain's CDR3 is CASSQQSAAQMNTEAFF. CDR3 nucleotides: TGTGCCAGCAGCCAACAGTCGGCAGCACAAATGAACACTGAAGCTTTCTTT.

This sequence joins TRBV5-5 and TRBJ2-1; D not certain. This CDR3 region has 13 residues. V was shortened by 4 bases and J by 4 bases, with 9 bases between the two germline ends. The V gene's germline CDR1 is SGHKS and CDR2 YYEKEE (reference sequence). The CDR3 protein is CASSVYEYNEQFF. The CDR3 DNA sequence: TGTGCCAGCAGCGTCTACGAGTACAATGAGCAGTTCTTC.

The chain employs TRBV7-9 and TRBJ1-2; tentative D call: TRBD1 (5 bases). The CDR3 extends over 14 amino acids. The germline gives CDR1 SEHNR, CDR2 FQNEAQ (reference sequence). V was clipped by 1 base and J by 9 bases, with 15 bases between them. The CDR3 nucleotides are TGTGCCAGCAGCTTAGTAGAGGGGCGGGGGAGCTACACCTTC. Its protein is CASSLVEGRGSYTF.

The gene calls are TRBV7-9 and TRBJ1-3, with D tentatively TRBD1 (5 bases). The CDR3 contains 14 residues. Trimming cost V 8 bases and J 4 bases, with 15 bases left between them. CDR1 and CDR2 (germline): SEHNR, FQNEAQ (reference sequence). The CDR3 DNA sequence: TGTGCCAGCGCTTGGGGGGAAGAAGGAAACACCATATATTTT. It yields the protein CASAWGEEGNTIYF.

V is TRBV13 and J is TRBJ1-2, with 8 bases matching TRBD1. From germline, CDR1 is PRHDT and CDR2 FYEKMQ (reference sequence). CDR3 length: 19 amino acids. The V segment lost 5 bases and the J segment 2 bases; nucleotides outside the gene matches: 19. The CDR3, as DNA: TGTGCCAGCAGCCTTCGACAGGGGTGGACAGGTATTTTGAACTATGGCTACACCTTC. Amino acids: CASSLRQGWTGILNYGYTF.

This chain uses TRBV5-6 with TRBJ2-3; no firm D call. Trimming shortened V by 0 bases and J by 1 base, and 9 bases separated the two germline ends. Germline-derived CDR1 and CDR2 are SGHDT and YYEEEE. CDR3 length: 15 amino acids. The CDR3 DNA follows: TGTGCCAGCAGCTTGGGGCGGCTAGGCACAGATACGCAGTATTTT. Translated: CASSLGRLGTDTQYF.